These T cell receptor beta chains were read from a single sample in a study of T cells in localized non-small cell lung cancer. This table comes from immunoSEQ multiplex PCR, and its TCRdb copy is limited to in-frame clones, with some not included. This sample has 30,000 or so clones, with approximately 90% found just once. The sample here was peripheral blood, taken before any cancer treatment. These receptors all come from a female donor aged 60 or older with stage III squamous cell lung carcinoma. CDR3s include the opening cysteine and the closing phenylalanine or tryptophan. D genes are given only for firm matches. Clone size is shown for a subset of rows, as once, few, many or a class of expanded clone.

d_gene	v_gene	abundance	j_gene	CDR3nt	CDR3aa
.	TRBV10-2	.	TRBJ2-3	TGCGCCAGCAGTAGTCAGGATACCACAGATACGCAGTATTTT	CASSSQDTTDTQYF
.	TRBV27	.	TRBJ2-3	TGTGCCAGCAGCAGGGGGGACACAGATACGCAGTATTTT	CASSRGDTDTQYF
TRBD1	TRBV4-1	few	TRBJ1-1	TGCGCCAGCAGCCAAGACGACAGGGGGCCGGATGAAGCTTTCTTT	CASSQDDRGPDEAFF
.	TRBV7-8	.	TRBJ1-1	TGTGCCAGCAGCTTAAAAAGAGGATTAAACACTGAAGCTTTCTTT	CASSLKRGLNTEAFF
.	TRBV5-1	.	TRBJ1-1	TGCGCCAGCAGCTTGGTTCAGCTGGACACTGAAGCTTTCTTT	CASSLVQLDTEAFF
TRBD2	TRBV7-9	.	TRBJ2-3	TGTGCCAGCAGCTTAGCGCACAGCGGGAGGGCCAATACGCAGTATTTT	CASSLAHSGRANTQYF
.	TRBV9	.	TRBJ1-3	TGTGCCAGCAGCTCGCGACAGGTATCTGGAAACACCATATATTTT	CASSSRQVSGNTIYF
.	TRBV19	.	TRBJ1-5	TGTGCCAGTAGTAGCATCCAGGGGTTCAATCAGCCCCAGCATTTT	CASSSIQGFNQPQHF
TRBD1	TRBV7-8	once	TRBJ2-5	TGTGCCAGCAGCCCGCAGAACACAGGGGGCGGAGAGACCCAGTACTTC	CASSPQNTGGGETQYF
.	TRBV28	.	TRBJ2-5	TGTGCCAGCAGTTTACCGACAGCCACTCCTTCTAACCAAGAGACCCAGTACTTC	CASSLPTATPSNQETQYF
TRBD2	TRBV13	.	TRBJ2-1	TGTGCCAGCAGCTTTGATCCGGTAGCGGGGGGCGTTGGGTCCTACAATGAGCAGTTCTTC	CASSFDPVAGGVGSYNEQFF
TRBD1	TRBV7-2	.	TRBJ2-7	TGTGCCAGCAGCTTAGAAGGGACAGGGTATTTCGAGCAGTACTTC	CASSLEGTGYFEQYF
.	TRBV7-8	.	TRBJ1-5	TGTGCCAGCAGCTTGACAGATAGCAATCAGCCCCAGCATTTT	CASSLTDSNQPQHF
TRBD1	TRBV2	.	TRBJ1-1	TGTGCCAGCAGTGGGGCCCCTCCTCGACAGGGTACTGAAGCTTTCTTT	CASSGAPPRQGTEAFF
.	TRBV7-8	.	TRBJ1-4	TGTGCCAGCAGCTGGACCGGGACACAGGCTAATGAAAAACTGTTTTTT	CASSWTGTQANEKLFF
TRBD2	TRBV7-9	.	TRBJ2-5	TGTGCCAGCATACCTAGCGGTCAAGAGACCCAGTACTTC	CASIPSGQETQYF
TRBD2	TRBV10-2	.	TRBJ2-7	TGCGCCAGCAGTGGCGCTAGCGGGAGGCTCTACGAGCAGTACTTC	CASSGASGRLYEQYF
.	TRBV28	.	TRBJ2-7	TGTGCCAGCAGTTTATCGGGTATCGAGCAGTACTTC	CASSLSGIEQYF
TRBD1	TRBV10-3	.	TRBJ2-3	TGTGCCATCAGTCCCGGACAGGACACAGATACGCAGTATTTT	CAISPGQDTDTQYF
TRBD1	TRBV5-1	.	TRBJ2-5	TGCGCCAGCAGCTTGGCCCCCGGACAGGGCGGGGAGACCCAGTACTTC	CASSLAPGQGGETQYF
.	TRBV27	once	TRBJ1-2	TGTGCCAGCAGACAAACGGGGCAGATTTACTATGGCTACACCTTC	CASRQTGQIYYGYTF